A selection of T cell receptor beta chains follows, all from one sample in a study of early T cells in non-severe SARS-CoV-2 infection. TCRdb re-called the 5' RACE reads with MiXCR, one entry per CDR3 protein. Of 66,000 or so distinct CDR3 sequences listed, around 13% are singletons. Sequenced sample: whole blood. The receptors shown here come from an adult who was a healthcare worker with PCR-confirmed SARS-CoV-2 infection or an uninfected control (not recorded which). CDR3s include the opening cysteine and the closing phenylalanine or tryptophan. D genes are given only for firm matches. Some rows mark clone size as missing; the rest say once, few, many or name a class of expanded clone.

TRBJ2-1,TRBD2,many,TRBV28,CASTSGLAGPYNEQFF,TGTGCCAGCACCTCAGGGCTAGCGGGACCCTACAATGAGCAGTTCTTC
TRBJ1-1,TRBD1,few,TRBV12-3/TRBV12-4,CASSPRTGSSEAFF,TGTGCCAGCAGCCCACGGACAGGGAGCTCTGAAGCTTTCTTT
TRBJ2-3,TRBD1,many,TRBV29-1,CSVGQGADTQYF,TGCAGCGTGGGACAGGGGGCAGATACGCAGTATTTT
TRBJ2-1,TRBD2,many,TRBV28,CASNPGGLGGNEQFF,TGTGCCAGCAACCCGGGGGGGCTCGGCGGTAATGAGCAGTTCTTC
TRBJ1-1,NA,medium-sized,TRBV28,CASSLYSPSYSEAFF,TGTGCCAGCAGTTTATACTCTCCGTCTTACAGTGAAGCTTTCTTT
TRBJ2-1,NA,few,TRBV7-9,CASSLATGNLNSYNEQFF,TGTGCCAGCAGCTTAGCGACTGGTAACCTTAACTCCTACAATGAGCAGTTCTTC
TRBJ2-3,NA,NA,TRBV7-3,CASSSEVWGTQYF,TGTGCCAGCAGCTCGGAGGTGTGGGGAACGCAGTATTTT
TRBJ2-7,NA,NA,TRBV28,CASTRPGTYEQYF,TGTGCCAGCACCCGCCCGGGCACCTACGAGCAGTACTTC
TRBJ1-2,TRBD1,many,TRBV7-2,CASSLRQGGRGYTF,TGTGCCAGCAGCCTAAGACAGGGGGGTCGTGGCTACACCTTC
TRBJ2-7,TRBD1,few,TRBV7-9,CASSLRDRPYEQYF,TGTGCCAGCAGCCTACGGGACAGGCCCTACGAGCAGTACTTC
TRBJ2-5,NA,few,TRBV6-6,CASSYWRGETQYF,TGTGCCAGCAGTTACTGGAGGGGAGAGACCCAGTACTTC
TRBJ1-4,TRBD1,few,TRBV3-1,CASSLRTGGEKLFF,TGTGCCAGCAGCCTCCGGACAGGGGGTGAAAAACTGTTTTTT
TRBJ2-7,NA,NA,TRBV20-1,CSAREVGRVLYEQYF,TGCAGTGCTAGAGAGGTCGGTCGGGTGCTCTACGAGCAGTACTTC
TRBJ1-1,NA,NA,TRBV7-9,CASSPIDEAFF,TGTGCCAGCAGTCCCATTGATGAAGCTTTCTTT
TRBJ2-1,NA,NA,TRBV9,CASSVGGASYNEQFF,TGTGCCAGCAGCGTAGGAGGGGCTTCCTACAATGAGCAGTTCTTC
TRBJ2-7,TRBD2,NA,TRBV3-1,CASSQWEGMFYEQYF,TGTGCCAGCAGCCAATGGGAGGGAATGTTCTACGAGCAGTACTTC
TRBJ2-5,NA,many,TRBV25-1,CASKSEETQYF,TGTGCCAGCAAGTCCGAAGAGACCCAGTACTTC
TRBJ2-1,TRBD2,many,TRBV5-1,CASSFQREKGDEQFF,TGCGCCAGCAGCTTTCAGCGGGAGAAAGGAGATGAGCAGTTCTTC
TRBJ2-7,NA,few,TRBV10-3,CAISDFGGVEYF,TGTGCCATCAGTGATTTTGGGGGCGTGGAGTACTTC
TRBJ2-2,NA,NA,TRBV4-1,CASSQSGGELFF,TGCGCCAGCAGCCAATCGGGCGGGGAGCTGTTTTTT
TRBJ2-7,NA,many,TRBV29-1,CSVIGTYEQYF,TGCAGCGTCATCGGGACCTACGAGCAGTACTTC
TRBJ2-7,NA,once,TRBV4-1,CASSQEGPGPRANEQYF,TGCGCCAGCAGCCAAGAGGGGCCGGGGCCCCGGGCTAACGAGCAGTACTTC
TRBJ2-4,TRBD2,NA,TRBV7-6,CASSLVAGAKNIQYF,TGTGCCAGCAGCCTGGTAGCGGGAGCCAAAAACATTCAGTACTTC
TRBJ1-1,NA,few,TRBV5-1,CASGRNTEAFF,TGCGCCAGCGGTCGTAACACTGAAGCTTTCTTT
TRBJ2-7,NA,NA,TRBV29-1,CSVGEGAGEQYF,TGCAGCGTTGGGGAGGGGGCAGGCGAGCAGTACTTC
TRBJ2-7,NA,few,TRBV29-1,CSVDRGGGYEQYF,TGCAGCGTTGACCGGGGAGGAGGCTACGAGCAGTACTTC
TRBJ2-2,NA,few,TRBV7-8,CASSLKTGSGELFF,TGTGCCAGCAGCTTAAAGACCGGTAGCGGGGAGCTGTTTTTT
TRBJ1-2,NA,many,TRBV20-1,CSGGGINYGYTF,TGCAGTGGAGGGGGGATTAACTATGGCTACACCTTC
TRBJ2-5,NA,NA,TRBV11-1,CASSFPSGTETQYF,TGTGCCAGCAGTTTCCCCAGTGGGACGGAGACCCAGTACTTC